This T cell receptor (beta chain) was captured in a study of regulatory T cells in long-lasting Graves disease. Study in general: The term persistent Graves' disease signified upward of 5 years on antithyroid drugs with positive TSH receptor antibodies.

Libraries of TCR beta came from iRepertoire HTBI primers plus Arm-PCR of CDR3 regions. Each CDR3 protein gets one entry after TCRdb re-called the multiplex PCR reads with MiXCR. The sample includes 350,000 to 450,000 distinct CDR3 sequences, roughly 23% of them seen just once. This clonotype was found many times. Its antigen remains unidentified. Study-level results: Persistent Graves' patients possessed reduced TCR diversity relative to recently diagnosed ones. Sample size, which was small, may have reduced accuracy.

Described time point: persistent/refractory GD, antithyroid drugs over 5 years with positive TRAb. There was RNA extracted from PBMCs, and the TCR library was made from it. CDR1 and CDR2 (germline): MNHEY, SMNVEV (reference sequence). The CDR3 sequence is 14 residues long. V was trimmed by 5 bases and J by 4 bases, leaving 14 bases between them. The TCR comes from a woman aged 40 to 49 with Graves disease. This chain uses TRBV27 with TRBJ1-2; perhaps TRBD1 as D (6 bases). The sequences come from peripheral blood mononuclear cells (PBMCs), collected when the disease was refractory, from a patient treated with antithyroid drugs. The CDR3 DNA reads TGTGCCAGCAGTCCAGGGGCATTAGGCTATGGCTACACCTTC. This translates into CASSPGALGYGYTF.